This T cell receptor (beta chain) was documented in a study of T cells in Graves' hyperthyroidism and ophthalmopathy (dated by TCRdb to between 2018 and 2020). Looking at the study overall: Peripheral blood samples were taken at initial diagnosis, before any treatment was given. To identify TCR V-J signatures that set the groups apart, the researchers used a discovery cohort of about a hundred patients, made up of 40 to 45 with Graves' ophthalmopathy and about 59 with stable Graves' hyperthyroidism. Whether ophthalmopathy could be predicted prospectively was tested in an independent validation cohort made up of fewer than 20 hyperthyroidism patients plus 17 patients who later progressed to ophthalmopathy. The roughly 91 discovery patients were randomly divided into training and test sets at a 7:3 ratio. The study also compared thyroid tissue and blood T-cell repertoires from five or six Graves' hyperthyroidism patients. Once sampling was done, hyperthyroidism patients were given methimazole at a starting dose of 30 mg daily, whereas ophthalmopathy patients were given high-dose intravenous methylprednisolone. The paper reports TCR Vbeta CDR3 sequencing of some 140 peripheral blood samples: approximately 41 ophthalmopathy, fewer than 85 hyperthyroidism and around 17 progressor patients.

The TCR beta CDR3 regions were amplified from RNA transcripts. For the first round of RT-PCR on the TCR CDR3, the HTBI primer set was used together with the Qiagen OneStep RT-PCR kit. A second multiplex PCR round built the libraries, followed by size selection and purification. The libraries were sequenced on an Illumina HiSeq2000 using paired-end 100 bp reads. In the source study's methods: SOAPnuke was used to process the raw data, removing reads that contained adapters or uncalled bases, had a mean Phred below 15, or lacked an exact match to the constant primer or identifier. High-quality paired reads were merged with COPE v1.2.5, and unique nucleotide sequences were defined as clonotypes. MiTCR v1.1 was used to align clonotypes to the IMGT TRBV, TRBD and TRBJ reference segments. Analysis was restricted to V-J combinations with a frequency above 0.0001, which covered roughly 99% of repertoires. The TCS score was defined as F50 (clonal expansion) divided by E x V (chaos), with BLOSUM62-based TCRdist calculated between CDR3 peptides within each V-J. Welch's t-statistics and random forest reduced 514 V-J features to some 14, which were used in a naive Bayes classifier (R e1071). In-frame beta chains were kept once TCRdb had trimmed the public reads at Q25 with fastp and called clones with MiXCR. Rows merge per CDR3 protein into single entries with the most common DNA and genes. The V and J calls were not made by the authors but by TCRdb's processing. The sample yields 300,000 to 450,000 distinct CDR3 sequences; about 12% were counted once. The ten largest account for 9.2% of the sample.

The investigation overall reported the following: In cross-validation, a model built on a 13 V-J signature told ophthalmopathy apart from stable hyperthyroidism with under 90% sensitivity and 81% to 82% specificity, and in testing the same model reached 80%/75%. No statistical method was used to set the sample size in advance, and investigators knew the group allocation. In validation, the model predicted progression to ophthalmopathy with about 71% sensitivity and about 73% specificity, a median of about 6 months before onset. Most expanded thyroid clonotypes (frequency above 0.001) were also detected in blood, suggesting blood repertoires may reflect thyroid immune responses.

This clonotype was detected ten times or more. What this receptor recognizes is not known. One base away there is no much larger clone; base qualities are not given. Per the germline V gene, MNHGY is the CDR1 and SVAAGI is the CDR2. V sheds 7 bases and J sheds 4 bases, leaving 16 bases between their ends. The CDR3 covers 15 residues, taking in both the cysteine and the phenylalanine. Only CDR3 DNA is held: 45 bases, read in frame from base 1. A patient counted as having stable Graves' hyperthyroidism if no progression to ophthalmopathy occurred over 18 months of follow-up. Hyperthyroidism patients were aged 18 to 65 years and newly diagnosed, with disease duration of less than 2 months. Exclusion was applied to patients with uncontrolled infections, other autoimmune diseases, pregnancy or lactation. Diagnoses were established on the basis of clinical symptoms, serum thyroxine and TRAb, thyroid ultrasound, and orbital computed tomography. PBMCs were isolated from about 10 ml of fresh peripheral blood by Ficoll-Paque density gradient centrifugation. Total RNA was extracted using Trizol reagent, and RNA quality was assessed on an Agilent 2100 Bioanalyzer.

Sequences were obtained from blood. In this chain, TRBV6-9 is recombined with TRBJ2-2; the best D guess is TRBD2, with 5 bases matching. The sequence derives from a woman aged 18-35 years with Graves' hyperthyroidism. CDR3 protein: CASIMGFRGTGELFF. The nucleotide sequence reads as follows: TGTGCCAGCATCATGGGATTTCGGGGCACCGGGGAGCTGTTTTTT.